One T cell receptor beta chain is described in this entry. One end of the junction is discordant with germline, which a read error may explain. This record comes from a study of post-analysis software for immune sequencing data. Prepared libraries of TCR beta cDNA carried unique molecular identifiers. In TCRdb, the PCR reads were re-called with MiXCR into one record per CDR3 protein. The profile shows under 200,000 distinct CDR3 sequences, about 36% of them singletons. The input for sequencing was blood, taken after autologous hematopoietic stem cell transplantation. This TCR was sampled from a girl under 18 with multiple sclerosis.

CDR3 in DNA: TGTGCCGGCAGCCTTCAGCTAGCGCAAAGCTCCTACGAGCAGTACTTC. Protein: CAGSLQLAQSSYEQYF. The genes are TRBV12-3 or TRBV12-4 and TRBJ2-7; D perhaps matches TRBD2 (6 bases). The CDR3 is 16 amino acids.